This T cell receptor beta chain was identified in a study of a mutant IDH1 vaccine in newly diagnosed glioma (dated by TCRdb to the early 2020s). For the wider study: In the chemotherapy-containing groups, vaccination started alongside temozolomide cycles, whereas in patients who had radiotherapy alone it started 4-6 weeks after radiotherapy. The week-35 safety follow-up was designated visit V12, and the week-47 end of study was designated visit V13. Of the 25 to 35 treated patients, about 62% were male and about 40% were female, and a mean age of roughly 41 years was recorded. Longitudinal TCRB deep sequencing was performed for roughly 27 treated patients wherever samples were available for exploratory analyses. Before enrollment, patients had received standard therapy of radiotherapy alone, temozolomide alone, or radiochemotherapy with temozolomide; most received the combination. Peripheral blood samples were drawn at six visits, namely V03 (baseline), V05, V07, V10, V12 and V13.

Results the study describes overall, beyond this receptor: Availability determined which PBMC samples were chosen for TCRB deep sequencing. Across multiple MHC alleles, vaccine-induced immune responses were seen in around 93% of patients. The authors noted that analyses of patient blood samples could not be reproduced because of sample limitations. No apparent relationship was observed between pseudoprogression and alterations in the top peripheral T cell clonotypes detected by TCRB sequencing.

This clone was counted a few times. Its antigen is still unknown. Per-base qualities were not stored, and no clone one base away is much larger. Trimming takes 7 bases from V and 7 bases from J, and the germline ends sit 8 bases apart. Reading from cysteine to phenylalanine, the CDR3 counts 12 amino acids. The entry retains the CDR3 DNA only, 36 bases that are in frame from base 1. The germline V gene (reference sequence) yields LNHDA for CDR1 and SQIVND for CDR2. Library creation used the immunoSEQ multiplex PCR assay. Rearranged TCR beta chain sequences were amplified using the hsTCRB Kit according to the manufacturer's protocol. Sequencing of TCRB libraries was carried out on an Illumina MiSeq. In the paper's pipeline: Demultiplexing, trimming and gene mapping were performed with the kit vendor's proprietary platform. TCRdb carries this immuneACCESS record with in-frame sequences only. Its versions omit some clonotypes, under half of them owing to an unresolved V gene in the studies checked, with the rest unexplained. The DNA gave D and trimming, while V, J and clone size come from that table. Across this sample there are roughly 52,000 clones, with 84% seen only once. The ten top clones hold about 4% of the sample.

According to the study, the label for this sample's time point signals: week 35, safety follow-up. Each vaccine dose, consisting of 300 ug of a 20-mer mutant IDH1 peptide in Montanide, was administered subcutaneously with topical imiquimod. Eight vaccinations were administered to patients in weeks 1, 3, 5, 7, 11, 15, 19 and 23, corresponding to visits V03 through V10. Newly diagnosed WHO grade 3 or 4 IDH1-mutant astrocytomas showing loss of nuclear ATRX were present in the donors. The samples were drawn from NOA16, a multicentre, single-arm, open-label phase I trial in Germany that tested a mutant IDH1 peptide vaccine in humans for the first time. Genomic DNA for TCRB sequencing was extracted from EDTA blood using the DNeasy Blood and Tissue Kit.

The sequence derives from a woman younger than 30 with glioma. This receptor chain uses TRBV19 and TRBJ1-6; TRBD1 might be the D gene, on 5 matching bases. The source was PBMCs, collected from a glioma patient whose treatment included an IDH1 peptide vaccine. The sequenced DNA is TGTGCCAGTAACTGGGGCAATTCACCCCTCCACTTT. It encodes CASNWGNSPLHF. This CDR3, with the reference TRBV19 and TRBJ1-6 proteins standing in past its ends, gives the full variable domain DGGITQSPKYLFRKEGQNVTLSCEQNLNHDAMYWYRQDPGQGLRLIYYSQIVNDFQKGDIAEGYSVSREKKESFPLTVTSAQKNPTAFYLCASNWGNSPLHFGNGTRLTVT.